Listed here are 27 T cell receptor beta chains from one sample, sequenced in a study of control samples from healthy donors and cancer patients. Method: immunoSEQ multiplex PCR; TCRdb's copy keeps in-frame clones and lacks some. The sample consists of over 200,000 clones, roughly 80% of them appearing once. Sequenced input: PBMCs. These receptors were taken from a woman aged 55-70 years with lung cancer.

This chain links TRBV10-3 with TRBJ2-5; 13 bases are shared with TRBD2. V trimming: 6 bases; J trimming: 5 bases; junction bases outside the gene matches: 0. The CDR3 has 13 amino acids. Germline loops: CDR1 ENHRY, CDR2 SYGVKD. The CDR3 DNA is TGTGCCATCAGGGGACTAGCGGGGGAGACCCAGTACTTC. Translated, it gives CAIRGLAGETQYF.

V is TRBV6-5 and J is TRBJ1-5; 7 positions match TRBD1. The germline CDR1 and CDR2 sequences are MNHEY and SVGAGI. This CDR3 has 14 amino acids. The J segment lost 6 bases and the V segment lost 6 bases, leaving 8 bases of the junction unmatched. CDR3 amino acids: CASSPLKGAQPQHF. CDR3 sequence (DNA): TGTGCCAGCAGCCCGCTTAAGGGGGCTCAGCCCCAGCATTTT.

J is TRBJ1-4 and V is TRBV4-1; maybe TRBD1 (6 bases). Germline CDR1 MGHRA, CDR2 YSYEKL. The CDR3 has 15 amino acids. V was cut by 1 base and J by 6 bases, with 12 bases left in between. The CDR3 loop reads CASSQAEGGYEKLFF. CDR3 coding DNA: TGCGCCAGCAGCCAAGCCGAGGGGGGGTATGAAAAACTGTTTTTT.

The CDR3 DNA reads TGTGCCAGCAGCCGGATGGGGAGCTCCTACAATGAGCAGTTCTTC. Translating it yields CASSRMGSSYNEQFF. The chain recombines TRBV11-3 with TRBJ2-1; a weak D match, TRBD2 (5 bases). The CDR3 covers 15 residues. The germline V and J ends were trimmed by 5 bases and 0 bases, with 11 bases remaining between them. CDR1 is SGHNT, CDR2 YENEEA, per germline.

The chain employs TRBV21-1 and TRBJ1-3; the D call TRBD1 from the table was never checked on the DNA. TRBV21-1 is a known pseudogene. The CDR3 consists of 20 residues. Here the CDR3 reads CASSMRGRAGTGGSGNTIYF. The CDR3, as DNA: TGTGCCAGCAGCATGCGCGGGCGGGCCGGGACAGGGGGCTCTGGAAACACCATATATTTT.

The chain recombines TRBV7-8 with TRBJ1-6, with D uncertain. The CDR3 consists of 13 residues. The germline V gene encodes CDR1 SGHVS and CDR2 FQNEAQ. V was cut by 3 bases and J by 7 bases, with 7 bases left in between. CDR3 in amino acids: CASSFRFNSPLHF. The CDR3 nucleotides read TGTGCCAGCAGCTTCCGTTTCAATTCACCCCTCCACTTT.

The genes are TRBV15 and TRBJ2-5, with no clear D. CDR1 and CDR2 from the germline V gene are LNHNV and YYDKDF (reference sequence). The CDR3 contains 11 residues. Deletions cut 6 bases from V and 5 bases from J, with 7 bases between. The CDR3 bases are TGTGCCACCAGACGCCGGGAGACCCAGTACTTC. As protein: CATRRRETQYF.

This chain links TRBV5-1 with TRBJ2-2; 8 bases agree with TRBD1. After removal of 4 bases from V and 5 bases from J, the junction contained 1 base not matched to a gene. Germline CDR1 SGHRS, CDR2 YFSETQ. The CDR3 spans 13 residues. CDR3 DNA: TGCGCCAGCAGCGGACAGGGTACCGGGGAGCTGTTTTTT. This translates into CASSGQGTGELFF.

The rearrangement uses TRBV6-5 and TRBJ2-3; tentatively, D is TRBD2 (5 bases). V lost 9 bases to trimming and J lost 5 bases, with 18 bases between them. Germline-derived CDR1 and CDR2 are MNHEY and SVGAGI. The CDR3 contains 14 residues. The CDR3 coding sequence is TGTGCCAGTTCGTCGTGGGAGATAGGAGATACGCAGTATTTT. Its protein is CASSSWEIGDTQYF.

The CDR3 DNA follows: TGTGCCAGCAGCGTATCCGACCGGGGGACCTATGGCTACACCTTC. It specifies CASSVSDRGTYGYTF. The V call is TRBV9, the J call TRBJ1-2; TRBD1 might be the D (5 bases). CDR1 and CDR2 from the germline V gene are SGDLS and YYNGEE. V dropped 1 base and J dropped 4 bases, with 14 bases sitting between them. The CDR3 is 15 amino acids.

This sequence joins TRBV7-9 and TRBJ2-1, with D possibly being TRBD1 (6 bases). From germline, CDR1 is SEHNR and CDR2 FQNEAQ (reference sequence). Trimming left V 2 bases short and J 6 bases short, with 14 bases between. The CDR3 is 15 residues long. This chain's CDR3 is CASSLRPGDGNEQFF. The CDR3 region has the DNA TGTGCCAGCAGCTTAAGGCCAGGGGACGGCAATGAGCAGTTCTTC.

The J gene is TRBJ1-5, the V gene TRBV28, with D perhaps matching TRBD1 (5 bases). V was pared by 3 bases and J by 0 bases, with 12 bases between. This CDR3 is 16 amino acids long. Germline V gene data show CDR1 as MDHEN and CDR2 as SYDVKM. The CDR3 loop reads CASSFVGDHSNQPQHF. The DNA of the CDR3 is TGTGCCAGCAGTTTTGTGGGGGACCATAGCAATCAGCCCCAGCATTTT.

This clone came up many times. Other nucleotide sequences from this sample produce the same CDR3. The V and J genes are TRBV7-9 and TRBJ2-7; TRBD2 might be the D (6 bases). Germline values: CDR1 SEHNR, CDR2 FQNEAQ (reference sequence). The V end was cut by 2 bases, the J end by 3 bases, with 11 bases between. The CDR3 has 14 residues. Here the CDR3 DNA reads TGTGCCAGCAGCTTAACGGGAGTGATCTACGAGCAGTACTTC. This codes for CASSLTGVIYEQYF.

The V call is TRBV7-8, the J call TRBJ2-7; 9 bases fit TRBD1. CDR1 is SGHVS, CDR2 FQNEAQ, per germline. With V trimmed by 4 bases and J by 4 bases, 8 bases remained unmatched. The length of the CDR3 is 15 residues. The CDR3 DNA reads TGTGCCAGCAGCTCCCCGGACAGGGGCCGTTACGAGCAGTACTTC. Protein: CASSSPDRGRYEQYF.

The V and J genes are TRBV24-1 and TRBJ2-1; weak D call: TRBD2 (5 bases). The CDR3 consists of 15 residues. V was shortened by 4 bases and J by 6 bases, with 15 bases between the two germline ends. The V gene's germline CDR1 is KGHDR and CDR2 SFDVKD. Here the CDR3 reads CATSDPRGSANEQFF. CDR3 nucleotides: TGTGCCACCAGTGACCCACGGGGAAGTGCCAATGAGCAGTTCTTC.

V and J are TRBV9 and TRBJ2-3, with 13 positions matching TRBD2. Unmatched junction bases numbered 10, after V lost 3 bases and J lost 3 bases. Germline CDR1 reads SGDLS; CDR2 reads YYNGEE. This CDR3 is built from 18 residues. CDR3 protein: CASSGGTSGVLLTDTQYF. CDR3 sequence (DNA): TGTGCCAGCAGCGGAGGGACTAGCGGGGTACTTTTAACAGATACGCAGTATTTT.

The V and J genes are TRBV24-1 and TRBJ1-5; D gene ambiguous. The CDR3 covers 13 residues. In germline, CDR1 is KGHDR, CDR2 SFDVKD. Trimming removed 5 bases at V and 3 bases at J, with 7 bases between. The CDR3: CATSAGNNQPQHF. The CDR3, as DNA: TGTGCCACCAGTGCGGGGAACAATCAGCCCCAGCATTTT.

This chain uses TRBV2 with TRBJ1-5, with a possible D match to TRBD1 (6 bases). There are 12 residues in the CDR3. Trimming removed 6 bases at V and 9 bases at J, with 12 bases between. CDR1 is SNHLY, CDR2 FYNNEI, per germline. The CDR3, as DNA: TGTGCCAGCAGGACTCAGGGGTCGCCCCAGCATTTT. It is translated as CASRTQGSPQHF.

The V call is TRBV13, the J call TRBJ1-4; D might be TRBD1 (6 bases). V was shortened by 5 bases and J by 5 bases, with 9 bases between the two germline ends. Germline lookup yields CDR1 PRHDT and CDR2 FYEKMQ (reference sequence). This CDR3 has 13 amino acids. In DNA form, the CDR3 reads TGTGCCAGCAGCCACGGACAGAATGAAAAACTGTTTTTT. Residues: CASSHGQNEKLFF.

The V and J genes are TRBV5-1 and TRBJ1-1; a possible D gene is TRBD1 (6 bases). The V end lost 4 bases, the J end lost 6 bases, and 13 bases lay between the germline ends. Germline V gene sequence: CDR1 SGHRS, CDR2 YFSETQ. This CDR3 is built from 13 residues. The chain's CDR3 is CASSPDRLAEAFF. CDR3 nucleotide sequence: TGCGCCAGCAGCCCCGACAGGCTCGCTGAAGCTTTCTTT.

The chain employs TRBV28 and TRBJ1-5, with TRBD1 identical over 9 bases. Germline trimming cut 2 bases from V and 6 bases from J; bases unmatched to any gene: 2. There are 14 residues in the CDR3. Germline V gives CDR1 MDHEN, CDR2 SYDVKM. Here the CDR3 reads CASSLTGGRQPQHF. CDR3 nucleotide sequence: TGTGCCAGCAGTTTAACAGGGGGCCGTCAGCCCCAGCATTTT.

This clone was counted once. An end of the junction differs from the germline gene, which may be a read error. The V gene is TRBV7-7, the J gene TRBJ2-5, with D unclear. CDR3 length: 13 amino acids. Germline values: CDR1 SSHAT, CDR2 FNYEAQ (reference sequence). The CDR3 nucleotides read TGTGCTAGCAGCTTAGCAGTTCAAGAGACCCAGTACTTC. Translated, it gives CASSLAVQETQYF.

V usage is TRBV20-1 and J usage is TRBJ2-1; tentatively, D is TRBD1 or TRBD2 (5 bases each). Germline V gene data show CDR1 as DFQATT and CDR2 as SNEGSKA (reference sequence). This CDR3 is built from 9 residues. V was clipped by 5 bases and J by 13 bases, with 9 bases between them. The CDR3 region is CSAGDHQFF. Written as DNA, the CDR3 is TGCAGTGCTGGGGACCATCAGTTCTTC.

This clone was observed many times. CDR3 sequence (DNA): TGCAGTGCTAGGGACAGGGAAGATGCTTTCTTT. It translates to CSARDREDAFF. The rearrangement uses TRBV20-1 and TRBJ1-1; 8 bases map to TRBD1. CDR1 DFQATT and CDR2 SNEGSKA come from the germline V gene (reference sequence). Trimming cost V 3 bases and J 11 bases; bases outside gene matches: 5. CDR3 length equals 11 residues.

The chain is built from TRBV19 and TRBJ2-1; no clear D gene. The germline gives CDR1 LNHDA, CDR2 SQIVND (reference sequence). The ends were cut back, 6 bases at V and 8 bases at J, with 14 bases in the middle. The CDR3 runs to 13 residues. CDR3 bases: TGTGCCAGTAGGGGGTGGGGTCAGGATGAGCAGTTCTTC. It specifies CASRGWGQDEQFF.

The V gene is TRBV6-5, the J gene TRBJ2-5, with 8 bases that match TRBD1. The CDR3 has 14 residues. Germline trimming cut 6 bases from V and 7 bases from J; bases unmatched to any gene: 10. The germline CDR1 and CDR2 sequences are MNHEY and SVGAGI. CDR3 residues: CASSRTGTSGTQYF. In nucleotides, the CDR3 is TGTGCCAGCAGCCGGACAGGGACCTCAGGGACCCAGTACTTC.

The rearrangement joins TRBV24-1 to TRBJ2-7; 8 nucleotides match TRBD1. Germline V CDR1 and CDR2: KGHDR, SFDVKD. The CDR3 extends over 13 amino acids. After removal of 6 bases from V and 7 bases from J, the junction contained 7 bases not matched to a gene. CDR3 DNA: TGTGCCACCAGTCAGGGGGCAGGAGAGGAGCAGTACTTC. It translates to CATSQGAGEEQYF.